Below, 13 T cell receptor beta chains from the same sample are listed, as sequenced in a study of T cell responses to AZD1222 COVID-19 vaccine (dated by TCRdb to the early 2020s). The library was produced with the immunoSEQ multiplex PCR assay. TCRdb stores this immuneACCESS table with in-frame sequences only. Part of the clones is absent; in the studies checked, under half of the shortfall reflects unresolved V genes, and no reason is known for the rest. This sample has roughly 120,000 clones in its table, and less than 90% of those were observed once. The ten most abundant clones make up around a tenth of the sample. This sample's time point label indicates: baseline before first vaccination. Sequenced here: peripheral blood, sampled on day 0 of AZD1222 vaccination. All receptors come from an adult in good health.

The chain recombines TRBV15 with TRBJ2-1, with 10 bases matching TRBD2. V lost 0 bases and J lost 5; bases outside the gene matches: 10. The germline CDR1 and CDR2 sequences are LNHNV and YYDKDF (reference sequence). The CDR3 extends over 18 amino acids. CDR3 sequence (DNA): TGTGCCACCAGCAGAGATTCCCAGACTAGCGGGCCAAACAATGAGCAGTTCTTC. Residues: CATSRDSQTSGPNNEQFF.

Here the CDR3 reads CASSWGLNTGELFF. In DNA, the CDR3 is TGTGCCAGCAGTTGGGGCTTGAACACCGGGGAGCTGTTTTTT. The rearrangement uses TRBV25-1 and TRBJ2-2; perhaps TRBD1 as D (5 bases). Germline values: CDR1 MGHDK, CDR2 SYGVNS. This CDR3 comprises 14 residues. The V gene lost 5 bases and the J gene lost 1 base, with 8 bases spanning the gap.

This CDR3 reads CASTPWGVGEEDGYTF. CDR3 nucleotides: TGTGCCAGTACCCCGTGGGGGGTAGGAGAGGAGGATGGCTACACCTTC. The chain is built from TRBV19 and TRBJ1-2; D might be TRBD1 (5 bases). Germline values: CDR1 LNHDA, CDR2 SQIVND (reference sequence). The V end lost 7 bases, the J end lost 6 bases, and 24 bases lay between the germline ends. The CDR3 sequence is 16 residues long.

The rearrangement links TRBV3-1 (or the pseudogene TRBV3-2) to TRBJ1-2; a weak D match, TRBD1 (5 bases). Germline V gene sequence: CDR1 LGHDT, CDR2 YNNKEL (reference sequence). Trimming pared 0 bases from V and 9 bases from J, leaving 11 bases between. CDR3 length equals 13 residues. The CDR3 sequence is CASSQDGTTRYTF. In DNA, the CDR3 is TGTGCCAGCAGCCAAGATGGGACGACACGCTACACCTTC.

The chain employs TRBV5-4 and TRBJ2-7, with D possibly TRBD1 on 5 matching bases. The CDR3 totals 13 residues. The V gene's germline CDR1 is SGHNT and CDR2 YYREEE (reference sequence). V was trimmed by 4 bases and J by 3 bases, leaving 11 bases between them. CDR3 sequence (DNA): TGTGCCAGCAGCCTGCAGGGCCGCTACGAGCAGTACTTC. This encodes CASSLQGRYEQYF. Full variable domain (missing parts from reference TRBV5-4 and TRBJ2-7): ETGVTQSPTHLIKTRGQQVTLRCSSQSGHNTVSWYQQALGQGPQFIFQYYREEENGRGNFPPRFSGLQFPNYSSELNVNALELDDSALYLCASSLQGRYEQYFGPGTRLTVT.

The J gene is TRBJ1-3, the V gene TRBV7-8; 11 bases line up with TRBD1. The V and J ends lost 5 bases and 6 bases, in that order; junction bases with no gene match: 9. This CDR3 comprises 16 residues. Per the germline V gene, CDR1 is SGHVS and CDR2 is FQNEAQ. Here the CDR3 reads CASSHHQGQGENTIYF. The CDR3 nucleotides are TGTGCCAGCAGCCACCACCAGGGACAGGGGGAAAACACCATATATTTT. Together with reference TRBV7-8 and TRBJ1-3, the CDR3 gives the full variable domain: GAGVSQSPRYKVAKRGQDVALRCDPISGHVSLFWYQQALGQGPEFLTYFQNEAQLDKSGLPSDRFFAERPEGSVSTLKIQRTQQEDSAVYLCASSHHQGQGENTIYFGEGSWLTVV.

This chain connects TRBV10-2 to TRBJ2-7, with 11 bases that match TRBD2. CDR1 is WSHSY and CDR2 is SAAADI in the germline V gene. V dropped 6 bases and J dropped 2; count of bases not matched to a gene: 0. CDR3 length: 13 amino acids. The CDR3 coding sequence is TGCGCCAGCAGGGGACTAGCGGCCTACGAGCAGTACTTC. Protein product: CASRGLAAYEQYF.

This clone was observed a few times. The CDR3 sequence: CASSWSSGAKLFF. For the CDR3, the DNA is TGTGCCAGCAGCTGGTCATCGGGGGCAAAACTGTTTTTT. The rearrangement uses TRBV5-5 and TRBJ1-4; tentative D call: TRBD1 (6 bases). V lost 3 bases and J 10 bases, leaving 13 bases between the germline ends. Germline CDR1 reads SGHKS; CDR2 reads YYEKEE (reference sequence). The CDR3 length is 13 residues.

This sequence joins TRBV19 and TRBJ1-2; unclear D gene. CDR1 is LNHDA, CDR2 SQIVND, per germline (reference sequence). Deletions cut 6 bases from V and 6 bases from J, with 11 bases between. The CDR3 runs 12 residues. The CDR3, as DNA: TGTGCCAGTAGAACACTTGGGGATGGCTACACCTTC. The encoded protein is CASRTLGDGYTF.

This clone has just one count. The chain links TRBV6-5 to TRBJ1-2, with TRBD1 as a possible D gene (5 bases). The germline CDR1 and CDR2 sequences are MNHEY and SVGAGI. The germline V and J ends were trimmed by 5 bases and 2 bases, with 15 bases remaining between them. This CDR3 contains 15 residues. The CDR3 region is CASSTDSPLNYGYTF. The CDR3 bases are TGTGCCAGCAGTACAGACAGTCCTCTCAACTATGGCTACACCTTC.

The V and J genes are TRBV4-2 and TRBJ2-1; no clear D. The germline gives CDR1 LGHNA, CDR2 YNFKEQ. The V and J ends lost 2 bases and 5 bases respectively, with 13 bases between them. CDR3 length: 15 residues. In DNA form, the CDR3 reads TGTGCCAGCAGCCAATTCGACTTCTTGGACAATGAGCAGTTCTTC. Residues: CASSQFDFLDNEQFF.

In DNA, the CDR3 is TGCAGCGTCCGACCAGCCTACAATGAGCAGTTCTTC. Translating gives CSVRPAYNEQFF. The V call is TRBV29-1, the J call TRBJ2-1; D is unresolved. This CDR3 comprises 12 residues. Per the germline V gene, CDR1 is SQVTM and CDR2 is ANQGSEA. The ends were cut back, 6 bases at V and 2 bases at J, with 8 bases in the middle.

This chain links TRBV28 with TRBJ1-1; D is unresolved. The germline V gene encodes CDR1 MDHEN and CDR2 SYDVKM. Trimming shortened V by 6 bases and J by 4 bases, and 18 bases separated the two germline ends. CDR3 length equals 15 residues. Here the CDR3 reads CASSYGLLGGTEAFF. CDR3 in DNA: TGTGCCAGCAGCTATGGACTCTTAGGAGGCACTGAAGCTTTCTTT.